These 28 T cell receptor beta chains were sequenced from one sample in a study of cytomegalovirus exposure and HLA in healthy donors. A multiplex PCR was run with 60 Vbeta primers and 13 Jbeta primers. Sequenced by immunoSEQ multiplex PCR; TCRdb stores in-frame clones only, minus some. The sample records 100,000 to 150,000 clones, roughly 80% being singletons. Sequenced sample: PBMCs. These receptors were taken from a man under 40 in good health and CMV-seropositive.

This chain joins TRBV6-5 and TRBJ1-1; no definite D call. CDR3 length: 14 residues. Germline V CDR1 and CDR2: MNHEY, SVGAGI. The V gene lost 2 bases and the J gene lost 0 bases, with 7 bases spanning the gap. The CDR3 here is CASSYEPLNTEAFF. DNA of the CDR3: TGTGCCAGCAGTTACGAGCCACTGAACACTGAAGCTTTCTTT.

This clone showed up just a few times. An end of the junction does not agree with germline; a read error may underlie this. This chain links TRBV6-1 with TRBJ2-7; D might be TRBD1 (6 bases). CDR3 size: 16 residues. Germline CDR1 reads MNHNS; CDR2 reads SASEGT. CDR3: CAISGSGTLPSYEQYF. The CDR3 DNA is TGTGCCATCAGTGGTTCGGGGACATTGCCCTCCTACGAGCAGTACTTC.

In nucleotides, the CDR3 is TGCGCCAGCAGCGCCTCCGGGACAGGGGGCGGGGAGACCCAGTACTTC. Translating gives CASSASGTGGGETQYF. V and J are TRBV5-1 and TRBJ2-5; TRBD1 agrees at 12 bases. The germline V gene has CDR1 SGHRS and CDR2 YFSETQ. This CDR3 is 16 amino acids long. J was trimmed by 5 bases and V by 4 bases; bases with no gene match: 9.

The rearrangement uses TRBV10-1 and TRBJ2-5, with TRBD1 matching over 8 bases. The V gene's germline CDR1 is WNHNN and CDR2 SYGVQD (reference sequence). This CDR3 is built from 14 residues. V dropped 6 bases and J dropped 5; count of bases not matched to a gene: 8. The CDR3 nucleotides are TGCGCCAGCAGCCTGGACAGGGATGGGGAGACCCAGTACTTC. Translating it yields CASSLDRDGETQYF.

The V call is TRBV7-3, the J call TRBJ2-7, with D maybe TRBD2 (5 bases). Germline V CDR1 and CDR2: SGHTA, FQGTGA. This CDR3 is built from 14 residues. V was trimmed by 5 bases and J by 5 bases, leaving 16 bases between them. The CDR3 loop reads CASSPSTEANEQYF. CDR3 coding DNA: TGTGCCAGCAGCCCCTCTACGGAGGCTAACGAGCAGTACTTC. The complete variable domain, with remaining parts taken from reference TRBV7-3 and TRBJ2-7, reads GAGVSQTPSNKVTEKGKYVELRCDPISGHTALYWYRQSLGQGPEFLIYFQGTGAADDSGLPNDRFFAVRPEGSVSTLKIQRTERGDSAVYLCASSPSTEANEQYFGPGTRLTVT.

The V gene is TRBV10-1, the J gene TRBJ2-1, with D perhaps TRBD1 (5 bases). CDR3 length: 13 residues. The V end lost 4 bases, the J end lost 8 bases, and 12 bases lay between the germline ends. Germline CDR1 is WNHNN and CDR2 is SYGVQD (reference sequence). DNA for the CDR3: TGCGCCAGCAGTGGATCAGGGTACGATGAGCAGTTCTTC. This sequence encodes CASSGSGYDEQFF.

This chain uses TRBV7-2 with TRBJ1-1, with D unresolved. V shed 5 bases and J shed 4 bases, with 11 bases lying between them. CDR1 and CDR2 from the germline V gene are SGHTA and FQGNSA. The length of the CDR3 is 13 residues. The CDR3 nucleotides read TGTGCCAGCAGCCGCGGGATCGGCACTGAAGCTTTCTTT. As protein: CASSRGIGTEAFF.

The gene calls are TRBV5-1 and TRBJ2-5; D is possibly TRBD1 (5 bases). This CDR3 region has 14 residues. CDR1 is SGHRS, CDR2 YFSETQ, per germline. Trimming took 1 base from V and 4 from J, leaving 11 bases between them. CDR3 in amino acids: CASSLQGTRETQYF. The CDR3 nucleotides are TGCGCCAGCAGCTTGCAGGGAACAAGAGAGACCCAGTACTTC.

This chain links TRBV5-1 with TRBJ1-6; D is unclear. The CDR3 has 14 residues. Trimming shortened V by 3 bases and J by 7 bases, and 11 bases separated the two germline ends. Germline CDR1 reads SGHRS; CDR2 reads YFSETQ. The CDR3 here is CASSSIEGNSPLHF. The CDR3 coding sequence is TGCGCCAGCAGCTCGATAGAGGGCAATTCACCCCTCCACTTT.

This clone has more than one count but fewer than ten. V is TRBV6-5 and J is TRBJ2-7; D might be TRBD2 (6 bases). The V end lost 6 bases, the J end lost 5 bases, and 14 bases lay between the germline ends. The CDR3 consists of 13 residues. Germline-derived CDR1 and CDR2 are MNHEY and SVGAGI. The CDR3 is CASRSTRQHEQYF. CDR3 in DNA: TGTGCCAGCAGGTCGACTAGGCAACACGAGCAGTACTTC.

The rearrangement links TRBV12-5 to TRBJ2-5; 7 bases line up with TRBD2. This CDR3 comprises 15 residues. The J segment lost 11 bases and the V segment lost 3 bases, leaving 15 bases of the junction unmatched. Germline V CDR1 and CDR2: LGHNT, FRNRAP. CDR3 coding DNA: TGTGCTAGTGGTTTATGGGAGGGTACTACGGGAGAGCAGTACTTC. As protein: CASGLWEGTTGEQYF.

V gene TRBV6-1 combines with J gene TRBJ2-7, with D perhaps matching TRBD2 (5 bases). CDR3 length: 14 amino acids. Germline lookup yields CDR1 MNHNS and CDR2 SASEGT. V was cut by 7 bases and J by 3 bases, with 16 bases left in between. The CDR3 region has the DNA TGTGCCAGCACCTCCCGGAACGGGGACTACGAGCAGTACTTC. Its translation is CASTSRNGDYEQYF.

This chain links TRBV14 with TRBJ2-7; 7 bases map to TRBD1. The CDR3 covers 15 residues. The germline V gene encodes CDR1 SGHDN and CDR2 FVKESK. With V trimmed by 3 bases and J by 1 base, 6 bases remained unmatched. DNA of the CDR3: TGTGCCAGCAGCCACGGACAGGATCCTTCCTACGAGCAGTACTTC. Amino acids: CASSHGQDPSYEQYF.

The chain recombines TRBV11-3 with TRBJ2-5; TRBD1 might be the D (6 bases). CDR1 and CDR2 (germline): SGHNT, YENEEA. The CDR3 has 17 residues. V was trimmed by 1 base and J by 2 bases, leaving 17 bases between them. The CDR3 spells CASSLGQGIMGQETQYF. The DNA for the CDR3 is TGTGCCAGCAGCTTAGGGCAGGGGATAATGGGGCAAGAGACCCAGTACTTC. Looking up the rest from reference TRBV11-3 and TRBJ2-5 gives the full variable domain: EAGVVQSPRYKIIEKKQPVAFWCNPISGHNTLYWYLQNLGQGPELLIRYENEEAVDDSQLPKDRFSAERLKGVDSTLKIQPAELGDSAVYLCASSLGQGIMGQETQYFGPGTRLLVL.

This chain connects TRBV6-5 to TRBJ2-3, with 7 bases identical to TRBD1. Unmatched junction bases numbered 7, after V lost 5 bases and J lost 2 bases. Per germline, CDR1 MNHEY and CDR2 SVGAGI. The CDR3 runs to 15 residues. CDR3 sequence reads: CASSMDRRSTDTQYF. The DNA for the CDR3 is TGTGCCAGCAGTATGGACAGGAGGTCCACAGATACGCAGTATTTT.

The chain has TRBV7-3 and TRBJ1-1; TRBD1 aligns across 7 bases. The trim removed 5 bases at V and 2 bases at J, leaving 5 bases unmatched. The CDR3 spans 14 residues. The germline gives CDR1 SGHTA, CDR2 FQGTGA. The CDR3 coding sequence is TGTGCCAGCAGCCCCGGACAGGAAAACACTGAAGCTTTCTTT. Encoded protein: CASSPGQENTEAFF.

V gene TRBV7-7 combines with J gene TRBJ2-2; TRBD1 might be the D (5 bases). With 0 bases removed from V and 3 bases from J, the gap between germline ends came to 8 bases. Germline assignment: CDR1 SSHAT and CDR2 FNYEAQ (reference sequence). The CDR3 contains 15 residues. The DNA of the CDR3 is TGTGCCAGCAGCTTAGCCAGGGTTGACACCGGGGAGCTGTTTTTT. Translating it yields CASSLARVDTGELFF.

DNA for the CDR3: TGTGCCAGCAGGAGGGACAGGGGCAATCAGCCCCAGCATTTT. Protein product: CASRRDRGNQPQHF. The chain joins TRBV6-1 to TRBJ1-5, with 9 bases identical to TRBD1. The ends lost 6 bases at V and 2 bases at J; junction bases unmatched: 2. Germline assignment: CDR1 MNHNS and CDR2 SASEGT. This CDR3 has 14 residues.

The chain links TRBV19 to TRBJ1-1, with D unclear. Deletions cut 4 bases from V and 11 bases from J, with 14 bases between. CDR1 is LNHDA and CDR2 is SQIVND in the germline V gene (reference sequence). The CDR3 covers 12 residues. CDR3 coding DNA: TGTGCCAGTAGTAAGTTGAGACATGAGGCTTTCTTT. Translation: CASSKLRHEAFF.

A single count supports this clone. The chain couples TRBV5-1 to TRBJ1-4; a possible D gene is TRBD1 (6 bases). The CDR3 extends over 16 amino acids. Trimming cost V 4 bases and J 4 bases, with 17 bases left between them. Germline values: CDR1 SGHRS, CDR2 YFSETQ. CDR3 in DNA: TGCGCCAGCAGCACCTCCGGACAGTCAAATAATGAAAAACTGTTTTTT. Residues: CASSTSGQSNNEKLFF.

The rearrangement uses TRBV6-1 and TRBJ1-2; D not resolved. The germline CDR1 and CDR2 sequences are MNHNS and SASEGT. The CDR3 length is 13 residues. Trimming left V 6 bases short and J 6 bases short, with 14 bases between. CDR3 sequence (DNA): TGTGCCAGCAGGGGCCTCCCAAGTCATGGCTACACCTTC. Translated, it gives CASRGLPSHGYTF.

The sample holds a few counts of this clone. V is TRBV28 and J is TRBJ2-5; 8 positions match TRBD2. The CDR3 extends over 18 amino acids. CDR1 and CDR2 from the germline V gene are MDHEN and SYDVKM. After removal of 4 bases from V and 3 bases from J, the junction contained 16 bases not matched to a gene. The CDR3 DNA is TGTGCCAGCAGTTCATCTCTCCCGGGGGGGCGGGGGAAAGAGACCCAGTACTTC. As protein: CASSSSLPGGRGKETQYF.

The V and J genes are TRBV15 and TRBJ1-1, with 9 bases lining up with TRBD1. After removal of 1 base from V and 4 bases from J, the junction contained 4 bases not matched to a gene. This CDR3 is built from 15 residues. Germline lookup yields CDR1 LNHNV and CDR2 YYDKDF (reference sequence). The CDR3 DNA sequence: TGTGCCACCAGCAGAGGCCGGGACAGGGCCACTGAAGCTTTCTTT. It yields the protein CATSRGRDRATEAFF.

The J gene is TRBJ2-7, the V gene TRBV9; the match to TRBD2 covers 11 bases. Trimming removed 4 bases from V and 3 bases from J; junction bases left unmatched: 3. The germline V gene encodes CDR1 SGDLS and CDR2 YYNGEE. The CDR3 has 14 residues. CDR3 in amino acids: CASSPGLADYEQYF. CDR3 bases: TGTGCCAGCAGCCCGGGACTAGCGGACTACGAGCAGTACTTC.

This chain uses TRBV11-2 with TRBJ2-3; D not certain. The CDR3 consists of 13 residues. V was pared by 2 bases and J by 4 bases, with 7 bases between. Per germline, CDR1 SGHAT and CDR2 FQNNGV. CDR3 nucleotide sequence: TGTGCCAGCAGCTTACCCCGGGCAGATACGCAGTATTTT. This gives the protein CASSLPRADTQYF.

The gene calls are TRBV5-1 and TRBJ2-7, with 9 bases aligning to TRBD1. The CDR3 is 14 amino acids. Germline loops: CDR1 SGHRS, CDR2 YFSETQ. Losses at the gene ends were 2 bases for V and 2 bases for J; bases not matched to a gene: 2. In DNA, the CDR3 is TGCGCCAGCAGCTTCTGGACAGGGGCCTACGAGCAGTACTTC. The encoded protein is CASSFWTGAYEQYF.

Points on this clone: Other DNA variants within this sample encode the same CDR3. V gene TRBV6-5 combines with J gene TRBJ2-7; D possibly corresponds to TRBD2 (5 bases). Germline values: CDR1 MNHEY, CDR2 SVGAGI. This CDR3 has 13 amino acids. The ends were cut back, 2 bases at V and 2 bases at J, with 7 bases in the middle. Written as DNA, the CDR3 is TGTGCCAGCAGTTACCTGGGAGCCTACGAGCAGTACTTC. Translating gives CASSYLGAYEQYF.

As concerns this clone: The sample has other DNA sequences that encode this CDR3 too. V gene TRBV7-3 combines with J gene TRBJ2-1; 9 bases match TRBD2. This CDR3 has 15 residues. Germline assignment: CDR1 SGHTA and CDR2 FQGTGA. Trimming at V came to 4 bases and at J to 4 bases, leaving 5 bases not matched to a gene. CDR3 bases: TGTGCCAGCAGCTATGGCGGGGGGGCGTACAATGAGCAGTTCTTC. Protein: CASSYGGGAYNEQFF.